This T cell receptor beta chain was documented in a study of early T cells in non-severe SARS-CoV-2 infection (dated by TCRdb to about 2021). Turning to the overall study: Because TCR sequencing was done on bulk RNA from unsorted whole blood, the alpha and beta chains could not be paired.

There are 13 amino acids in the CDR3, from cysteine to phenylalanine inclusive. Just the 39-base CDR3 DNA is kept, in frame starting at base 1. Reading the germline V gene gives CDR1 MGHRA and CDR2 YSYEKL. Trimming costs V 1 base and J 5 bases, and their ends lie 8 bases apart. The library was obtained by 5' RACE. TCRdb lists the instrument as NextSeq 500. Unique molecular identifiers were attached to individual cDNA molecules in the TCR library protocol so that sequencing error and PCR bias could be corrected. Sequencing covered both TCR alpha and beta chains, and within each sample the abundances of alpha and beta sequences were tightly co-correlated. From the authors' description of their analysis: V gene, J gene and CDR3 annotation of TCR sequences was performed with Decombinator V4. TCRs were defined as expanded if a significant change between any two time points was detected under a Poisson model with p below 0.0001. TCR abundances were normalised to the total number of TCRs sequenced per sample and expressed as counts per million. TRAV1-2 paired with TRAJ12, TRAJ20 or TRAJ33 defined MAIT TCRs, while TRAV10 paired with TRAJ18 defined iNKT TCRs. VDJdb, accessed 1 November 2021, was searched for CMV, EBV and SARS-CoV-2 annotated TCRs, with TCRs annotated for multiple antigens excluded. TCRdb handled the public reads itself, with Q25 trimming in fastp and clone calling in MiXCR, and kept productive beta chains. CDR3 protein duplicates are merged, each entry listing the most common genes and DNA. These V and J calls are TCRdb output, not the study's own analysis. This sample comprises tens of thousands of distinct CDR3 sequences, roughly a tenth of them detected only once. The ten largest clones take up around 7.5% of the sample.

This clonotype appeared a few times. The antigen it binds to is not known. No base quality information exists; no much larger clone differs at one position. A case-control design nested within a healthcare worker cohort in London, UK, was used, with weekly nasopharyngeal swab PCR tests and blood sampling performed. Between 23 and 31 March 2020, the week of the UK lockdown, healthcare workers were enrolled and then followed up weekly for as long as 16 weeks. The paper's findings and limits, for the study overall: VDJdb matching was skewed toward anti-spike CD8 responses and likely underestimated virus-specific expansions, missing private and CD4 specificities.

This clonotype was obtained from an adult who was a healthcare worker with PCR-confirmed SARS-CoV-2 infection or an uninfected control (not recorded which). The V and J segments used are TRBV4-1 and TRBJ1-1; the D gene identity is not certain. This material consisted of whole blood, taken at baseline. The CDR3 sequence is CASSQGAGTEAFF. At the DNA level, the sequence is TGCGCCAGCAGCCAAGGCGCGGGGACTGAAGCTTTCTTT.